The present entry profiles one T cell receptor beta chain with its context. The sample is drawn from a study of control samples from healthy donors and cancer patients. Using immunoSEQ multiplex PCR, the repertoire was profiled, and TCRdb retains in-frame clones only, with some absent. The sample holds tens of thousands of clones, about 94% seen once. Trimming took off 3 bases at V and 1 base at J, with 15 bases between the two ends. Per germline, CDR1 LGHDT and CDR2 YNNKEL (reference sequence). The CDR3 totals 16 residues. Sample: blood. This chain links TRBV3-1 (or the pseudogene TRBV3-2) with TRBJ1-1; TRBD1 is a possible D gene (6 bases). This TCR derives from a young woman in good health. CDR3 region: CASSHKNRAGNTEAFF. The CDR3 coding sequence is TGTGCCAGCAGCCATAAGAACAGGGCGGGGAACACTGAAGCTTTCTTT.